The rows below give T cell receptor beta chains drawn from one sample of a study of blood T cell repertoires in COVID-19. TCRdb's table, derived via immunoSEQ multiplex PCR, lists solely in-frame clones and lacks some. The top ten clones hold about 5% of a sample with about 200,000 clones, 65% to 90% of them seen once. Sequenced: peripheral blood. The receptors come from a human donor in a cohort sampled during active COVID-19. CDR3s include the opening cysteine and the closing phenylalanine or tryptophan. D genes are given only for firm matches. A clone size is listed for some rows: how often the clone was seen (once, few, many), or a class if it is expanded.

CASSSSQGANTEAFF	TGCGCCAGCAGCTCGTCACAGGGGGCGAACACTGAAGCTTTCTTT	.	TRBV5-1	TRBJ1-1	TRBD1
CASSMDRYRGDGYTF	TGTGCCAGTAGTATGGACAGGTACAGAGGTGATGGCTACACCTTC	.	TRBV19	TRBJ1-2	TRBD1
CASRGGSPLNTEAFF	TGTGCCAGCAGGGGGGGGTCCCCCTTGAACACTGAAGCTTTCTTT	.	TRBV27	TRBJ1-1	.
CASSPLDSYEQYF	TGTGCCAGCAGCCCGTTGGACAGCTACGAGCAGTACTTC	few	TRBV27	TRBJ2-7	.
CALLPLRETQYF	TGTGCCCTCTTGCCCCTTCGGGAGACCCAGTACTTC	few	TRBV10-3	TRBJ2-5	.
CASSLSGTSPGELFF	TGTGCCAGCAGCTTATCCGGGACTAGTCCCGGGGAGCTGTTTTTT	.	TRBV7-2	TRBJ2-2	TRBD2
CASSLGLAGADGELFF	TGCGCCAGCAGCTTGGGGCTAGCGGGAGCGGATGGGGAGCTGTTTTTT	.	TRBV5-1	TRBJ2-2	TRBD2
CASSNRADTEAFF	TGTGCCAGCAGTAACAGGGCTGACACTGAAGCTTTCTTT	.	TRBV12-3/TRBV12-4	TRBJ1-1	.
CASSSTGSYEQYF	TGTGCCAGCAGCTCCACGGGCTCCTACGAGCAGTACTTC	.	TRBV7-2	TRBJ2-7	.
CASSSWLEVNYGYTF	TGTGCCAGCAGCTCGTGGTTGGAGGTGAACTATGGCTACACCTTC	.	TRBV6-2/TRBV6-3	TRBJ1-2	.
CASSAWGTSGRRGTDTQYF	TGTGCCAGCAGTGCCTGGGGGACTAGCGGGAGGAGAGGGACAGATACGCAGTATTTT	.	TRBV27	TRBJ2-3	TRBD2
CAANAGTSAHLYEQYF	TGTGCCGCCAACGCCGGGACTAGCGCCCACCTTTACGAGCAGTACTTC	.	TRBV28	TRBJ2-7	TRBD2
CSVDRTGGTEAFF	TGCAGCGTTGATAGGACAGGGGGAACTGAAGCTTTCTTT	.	TRBV29-1	TRBJ1-1	TRBD1
CASSQSVSTEAFF	TGTGCCAGCAGCCAATCTGTGAGCACTGAAGCTTTCTTT	.	TRBV14	TRBJ1-1	.
CASSTLLSEQYF	TGTGCCAGCAGCACCCTGCTGAGCGAGCAGTACTTC	.	TRBV28	TRBJ2-7	.
CATSRGPLNQPQHF	TGTGCCACCAGCAGGGGCCCGCTAAATCAGCCCCAGCATTTT	.	TRBV15	TRBJ1-5	.
CASSVSRAGYGYTF	TGTGCCAGCAGCGTAAGCCGGGCGGGCTATGGCTACACCTTC	.	TRBV9	TRBJ1-2	.
CASSLRGTYEQYF	TGTGCCAGCAGTTTAAGGGGTACCTACGAGCAGTACTTC	.	TRBV12-3/TRBV12-4	TRBJ2-7	.
CAWGSAYEQYF	TGTGCCTGGGGGTCGGCCTACGAGCAGTACTTC	few	TRBV30	TRBJ2-7	.
CASSYSRRGYEQYF	TGTGCCAGCAGTTACTCGCGCAGGGGCTACGAGCAGTACTTC	few	TRBV6-5	TRBJ2-7	.
CASSRQGNTYEQYF	TGTGCCAGCAGCCGGCAGGGGAACACCTACGAGCAGTACTTC	.	TRBV7-2	TRBJ2-7	.
CASSLQGQGTGNTIYF	TGCGCCAGCAGCTTGCAAGGACAGGGGACTGGAAACACCATATATTTT	.	TRBV5-1	TRBJ1-3	TRBD1
CASSQDRTFYYGYTF	TGTGCCAGCAGCCAAGATCGGACATTCTACTATGGCTACACCTTC	.	TRBV4-2	TRBJ1-2	.
CASSQAGGMGAGELFF	TGTGCCAGCAGCCAAGCGGGCGGGATGGGCGCCGGGGAGCTGTTTTTT	.	TRBV3-1/TRBV3-2	TRBJ2-2	.
CASSPNSGSRDEQFF	TGTGCCAGCTCCCCCAATAGCGGGAGTAGGGATGAGCAGTTCTTC	.	TRBV18	TRBJ2-1	TRBD2
CASSPEGNQPQHF	TGTGCCAGCAGTCCTGAGGGCAATCAGCCCCAGCATTTT	.	TRBV2	TRBJ1-5	.
CASSHPTDSYEQYF	TGTGCCAGCAGTCACCCGACAGATTCCTACGAGCAGTACTTC	medium-sized	TRBV28	TRBJ2-7	.
CASSLVREFTYEQYF	TGCGCCAGCAGCTTGGTTCGGGAATTTACGTACGAGCAGTACTTC	.	TRBV5-1	TRBJ2-7	.
CASSPPPGGANTGELFF	TGTGCCAGCAGCCCCCCCCCGGGAGGCGCGAACACCGGGGAGCTGTTTTTT	.	TRBV11-3	TRBJ2-2	TRBD2
CASSPGFGSYEQYF	TGTGCCAGCAGCCCGGGTTTCGGGTCCTACGAGCAGTACTTC	.	TRBV5-4	TRBJ2-7	.
CATSGVTSGRETQYF	TGTGCCACCAGTGGTGTGACTAGCGGGAGAGAGACCCAGTACTTC	.	TRBV24-1	TRBJ2-5	TRBD2
CASSEVLRTSTDTQYF	TGTGCCAGCAGTGAGGTCCTAAGGACTAGCACAGATACGCAGTATTTT	.	TRBV6-4	TRBJ2-3	.
CASSHLGASGSHEQYF	TGCGCCAGCAGCCACCTCGGGGCTAGCGGGAGTCACGAGCAGTACTTC	.	TRBV4-1	TRBJ2-7	TRBD2
CASSQAALRSSTDTQYF	TGTGCCAGCAGCCAAGCAGCGCTGAGGTCTAGCACAGATACGCAGTATTTT	.	TRBV3-1/TRBV3-2	TRBJ2-3	.
CASSLDRANYGYTF	TGTGCCAGCTCCCTCGACAGGGCTAACTATGGCTACACCTTC	.	TRBV18	TRBJ1-2	TRBD1
CATSEAGWGYTF	TGTGCCACCAGTGAAGCGGGGTGGGGCTACACCTTC	once	TRBV24-1	TRBJ1-2	.
CASSGDRGNYNEQFF	TGTGCCAGCAGCGGAGACAGGGGGAACTACAATGAGCAGTTCTTC	.	TRBV5-5	TRBJ2-1	TRBD1